These 7 T cell receptor beta chains were all obtained from the same sample, sequenced in a study of cytomegalovirus exposure and HLA in healthy donors. TCRdb's copy holds only in-frame clones and misses some; the assay was immunoSEQ multiplex PCR. Of approximately 260,000 clones detected, around 85% appear once; the ten largest clones hold roughly 1%. Source material: PBMCs. The receptors originated from a woman younger than 30 in good health and CMV-seronegative.

The chain carries TRBV2 and TRBJ1-2; D not resolved. The CDR3 runs to 13 residues. Germline V CDR1 and CDR2: SNHLY, FYNNEI. V dropped 6 bases and J dropped 4 bases, with 12 bases sitting between them. The DNA of the CDR3 is TGTGCCAGCAGGGGCCACGAAGGCTATGGCTACACCTTC. Its translation is CASRGHEGYGYTF.

CDR3 residues: CASSPRYAAGEAFF. The CDR3 region has the DNA TGTGCCAGCTCACCACGGTATGCCGCAGGAGAAGCTTTCTTT. The V call is TRBV18, the J call TRBJ1-1; the D is unclear. This CDR3 is built from 14 residues. Trimming pared 1 base from V and 8 bases from J, leaving 14 bases between. Germline V gene lookup returns CDR1 KGHSH and CDR2 LQKENI.

The CDR3: CASSSTGQSNQPQHF. Here the CDR3 DNA reads TGCGCCAGCAGCTCAACAGGACAGAGCAATCAGCCCCAGCATTTT. The rearrangement links TRBV4-1 to TRBJ1-5; D possibly corresponds to TRBD1 (6 bases). CDR1 is MGHRA, CDR2 YSYEKL, per germline. V lost 5 bases and J lost 1, with 12 bases in between. This CDR3 spans 15 amino acids.

The V and J genes are TRBV28 and TRBJ1-2; no clear D gene. The germline gives CDR1 MDHEN, CDR2 SYDVKM. This CDR3 region has 11 residues. V was clipped by 3 bases and J by 8 bases, with 7 bases between them. This chain's CDR3 is CASSFDSGYTF. The CDR3, as DNA: TGTGCCAGCAGTTTTGATAGCGGCTACACCTTC.

The V call is TRBV4-3, the J call TRBJ1-2; no definite D call. V was clipped by 0 bases and J by 4 bases, with 18 bases between them. CDR1 and CDR2 from the germline V gene are LGHNA and YSLEER. The CDR3 is 17 residues long. CDR3 in amino acids: CASSQDLPMGRGYGYTF. DNA for the CDR3: TGCGCCAGCAGCCAAGATCTCCCGATGGGTCGGGGCTATGGCTACACCTTC.

The rearrangement links TRBV27 to TRBJ2-7, with 14 bases fitting TRBD2. This CDR3 is built from 15 residues. Germline V gene lookup returns CDR1 MNHEY and CDR2 SMNVEV (reference sequence). After removal of 5 bases from V and 5 bases from J, the junction contained 5 bases not matched to a gene. The CDR3 DNA follows: TGTGCCAGCAGTCCTACGACTAGCGGGAGGGACGAGCAGTACTTC. As protein: CASSPTTSGRDEQYF.

The J gene is TRBJ2-5, the V gene TRBV30; D is possibly TRBD1 (6 bases). V dropped 0 bases and J dropped 5 bases, with 16 bases sitting between them. CDR1 and CDR2 (germline): GTSNPN, SVGIG (reference sequence). This CDR3 is 15 amino acids long. CDR3 amino acids: CAWSVGQGRSETQYF. CDR3 in DNA: TGTGCCTGGAGTGTAGGGCAGGGGAGATCGGAGACCCAGTACTTC. Drawing the rest from reference TRBV30 and TRBJ2-5, the complete variable domain is SQTIHQWPATLVQPVGSPLSLECTVEGTSNPNLYWYRQAAGRGLQLLFYSVGIGQISSEVPQNLSASRPQDRQFILSSKKLLLSDSGFYLCAWSVGQGRSETQYFGPGTRLLVL.